This TCR beta chain was recovered during a study of shared clonotypes between healthy human individuals (dated by TCRdb to between 2020 and 2021). Concerning the study at large: The cohort comprised a couple of women and a few men aged 18 to 49 years. For each donor, CD4 naive and CD4 memory were each run on three plates, CD8 naive on two plates, and CD8 memory on one plate. To estimate repertoire size and how much clonotype sharing occurs between individuals, the study deeply sequenced the blood TCR repertoires of roughly 5 healthy adults. Different laboratories and diverse techniques were used to prepare libraries and sequence TCR repertoires, to increase sequencing depth and limit assay-specific biases. Between about 0.94 and 10 billion PBMCs per donor were obtained by leukapheresis. Study-level results and caveats: Even with the large sequencing depth, rarefaction of the sorted-subset datasets indicated that sequencing was incomplete. Sampling was limited to blood, and TCR repertoires in tissue likely differ from TCR repertoires in blood. Sharing across four donors was observed for around 5% of naive CD4, 3% to 4% of naive CD8, 2% to 2.5% of memory CD4, and roughly 0.4% of memory CD8 clonotypes. Compared with non-shared clonotypes, clonotypes shared by all four sorted-subset donors had higher generation probabilities. Because the study included only a small number of donors, the genetic and exposure-history diversity represented was limited. Based on pairwise subsampling, the degree of clonotype sharing among donors was expected to be affected by sequencing depth. Estimated clonotype richness was generally larger for naive than for memory subsets.

The CDR3 numbers 14 residues from cysteine through phenylalanine. Of the read, only the CDR3 DNA is kept; its 42 bases are in frame from base 1. Trimming costs V 4 bases and J 3 bases, and their ends lie 10 bases apart. For CDR1 and CDR2, the germline V gene lists SGHTA and FQGNSA. Healthy HIV-negative adults with no recently reported acute infections or vaccinations were included as donors. Only Caucasian adults living in Nashville, Tennessee, USA were represented among the donors. Magnetic negative selection was used to enrich CD4+ T cells, after which naive cells were positively selected on CD45RA and the negative fraction became the memory subset. After blood collection by leukapheresis, PBMCs were isolated using Ficoll-Histopaque density gradient centrifugation and then cryopreserved in the vapor phase of liquid nitrogen. Purity and quantity of every magnetically sorted T cell population were checked by analytical flow cytometry. Each sorted fraction had its genomic DNA isolated and then quantified by UV absorbance on a Nanodrop 2000c.

For this clone: It lacks a known antigen. There are no base qualities to consult, and no much larger clone falls within one base.

TCR CDR3 regions were amplified from genomic DNA by multiplex PCR using the deep immunoSEQ assay. Extracted genomic DNA from each cell subset was spread evenly across all wells of several immunoSEQ 96-well plates, with each plate serving as a replicate. For sorted subsets, approximately 0.2 ug of genomic DNA, equivalent to tens of thousands of T cell genomes, went into each replicate PCR. The purified libraries were quantified using a Qubit 3.0 fluorometer, sized with a Bioanalyzer 2100, and then quantified again using the KAPA Library Quantification kit. Each immunoSEQ 96-well plate was sequenced on its own single-read 150-cycle Illumina NextSeq 550 flow cell. The published analysis was carried out like this. Because the immunoSEQ output included only junctional sequences and no quality scores, the filtering could not be the same as the filtering used for full-length reads. To assign V/J genes and CDR3, sequences were annotated against IMGT germline references using PyIR, a Python wrapper for IgBLAST v1.9. Any read was removed if the V/J assignment was weak (E-value above 1e-6), the CDR3 was missing, or the read contained stop codons, out-of-frame junctions, or ambiguous translated residues. V3J clonotypes were defined as sequences sharing the same inferred V gene, J gene, and CDR3 amino acid sequence. Percentage overlap between repertoires was calculated by dividing the number of shared unique clonotypes by the size of the smaller repertoire. Three approaches were used to assess repertoire richness: RTK rarefaction, the Chao1 estimator, and Recon v2.1 estimates of unobserved clonotypes. Generation probabilities were computed with OLGA for all TCRbeta clonotypes obtained by the gDNA method from a handful of donors. Held by TCRdb, this immuneACCESS table contains in-frame sequences only and omits some clones. Under half of the omission traces to an unresolved V gene where checked; the cause of the rest is unknown. V and J calls and clone size come straight from that table; D and trimming were deduced from the DNA. The table for this sample lists 950,000 to 1,200,000 clones; 70% to 85% of them were counted only once. The top ten clonotypes cover over 0.8% of the sample.

The chain employs TRBV7-2 and TRBJ2-1, with an unclear D gene assignment. This receptor was taken from a man aged 18 to 30 in good health. Some clones in this sample may be carry-over from other donors' samples. Specimen: memory CD4+ T cells from PBMCs. Per the publication, the cell subset or site label means: CD45RA-negative fraction. The DNA sequence is TGTGCCAGCAGCTCTCCGGGTGGCTACAATGAGCAGTTCTTC. It specifies CASSSPGGYNEQFF.